A single T cell receptor (beta chain) is shown here with its context. What it binds is not known. Each diagnosis drew on symptoms, thyroxine, TRAb, thyroid ultrasound and orbital computed tomography findings. The CDR3 sequence is 13 residues long. Trimming shortened V by 3 bases and J by 8 bases, and 11 bases separated the two germline ends. CDR1 is SGDLS, CDR2 YYNGEE, per germline. This specimen comes from a study of T cells in Graves' hyperthyroidism and ophthalmopathy. Notes on the study in general: Most thyroid-expanded clonotypes above 0.001 were also found in blood.

Researchers took RNA transcripts and amplified the TCR beta CDR3 regions from them. A first-round RT-PCR of the TCR CDR3 used the HTBI primer set. TCRdb reanalysed the multiplex PCR reads using MiXCR and keeps one entry per CDR3 protein. The sample contains roughly 350,000 distinct CDR3 sequences, around 15% of which appear only once. This receptor was taken from a young woman with Graves' ophthalmopathy. This chain connects TRBV9 to TRBJ1-4; D gene uncertain. Sequencing was carried out using blood. The CDR3 sequence: CASSGGASEKLFF. CDR3 sequence (DNA): TGTGCCAGCAGCGGCGGTGCGAGCGAAAAACTGTTTTTT.